The 18 T cell receptor beta chains in this list originate from one sample, sequenced in a study of OX40 agonist ivuxolimab in advanced cancers. Assay: immunoSEQ multiplex PCR; the TCRdb copy retains only in-frame clones and omits some. The sample records 70,000 to 95,000 clones, around 84% being singletons. The input for sequencing was CD4+ or CD8+ T cells sorted from blood, taken in a trial of the OX40 agonist ivuxolimab. These receptors were taken from an adult with an advanced solid tumor such as melanoma, head and neck, liver or kidney cancer.

This clone has a single count. V is TRBV9 and J is TRBJ2-5; the match to TRBD1 covers 8 bases. This CDR3 has 15 amino acids. Germline values: CDR1 SGDLS, CDR2 YYNGEE. The V and J ends lost 2 bases and 2 bases, in that order; junction bases with no gene match: 5. CDR3 DNA: TGTGCCAGCAGCGTCCGGGACAGGTGGCAAGAGACCCAGTACTTC. This codes for CASSVRDRWQETQYF. The whole variable domain, filled in from reference TRBV9 and TRBJ2-5, reads DSGVTQTPKHLITATGQRVTLRCSPRSGDLSVYWYQQSLDQGLQFLIQYYNGEERAKGNILERFSAQQFPDLHSELNLSSLELGDSALYFCASSVRDRWQETQYFGPGTRLLVL.

J is TRBJ2-5 and V is TRBV28; 11 bases agree with TRBD2. In germline, CDR1 is MDHEN, CDR2 SYDVKM. This CDR3 contains 18 residues. Trimming removed 0 bases from V and 2 bases from J; junction bases left unmatched: 8. This chain's CDR3 is CASSLWTSGEPTQETQYF. The CDR3 region has the DNA TGTGCCAGCAGTTTATGGACTAGCGGGGAACCCACACAAGAGACCCAGTACTTC.

The chain is built from TRBV28 and TRBJ1-6, with D possibly matching TRBD1 (6 bases). V lost 2 bases to trimming and J lost 7 bases, with 12 bases between them. The length of the CDR3 is 15 residues. CDR1 MDHEN and CDR2 SYDVKM come from the germline V gene. CDR3 in DNA: TGTGCCAGCAGTTTAATCAGGGGATCGAATTCACCCCTCCACTTT. It is translated as CASSLIRGSNSPLHF.

The chain has TRBV10-3 and TRBJ1-5; no reliable D call. Germline V gene sequence: CDR1 ENHRY, CDR2 SYGVKD. The CDR3 sequence is 13 residues long. Between the trimmed V and J ends, which lost 4 bases and 9 bases, there was a span of 13 bases. CDR3 DNA: TGTGCCATCAGTGTGGAGGTGATGAGGCCCCAGCATTTT. The encoded protein is CAISVEVMRPQHF.

A few counts support this clone. CDR3 region: CASSRQDQPQHF. Here the CDR3 DNA reads TGTGCCAGCAGCCGACAGGATCAGCCCCAGCATTTT. The chain carries TRBV7-2 and TRBJ1-5, with D possibly TRBD1 on 6 matching bases. The V gene's germline CDR1 is SGHTA and CDR2 FQGNSA. The CDR3 totals 12 residues. Trimming removed 5 bases at V and 5 bases at J, with 7 bases between.

This clone was observed once. The rearrangement links TRBV5-1 to TRBJ2-7; D might be TRBD1 (6 bases). This CDR3 contains 13 residues. The germline gives CDR1 SGHRS, CDR2 YFSETQ. With 0 bases removed from V and 5 bases from J, the gap between germline ends came to 9 bases. Here the CDR3 DNA reads TGCGCCAGCAGCTTGGACAGGGACGACGAGCAGTACTTC. Residues: CASSLDRDDEQYF.

This chain uses TRBV7-9 with TRBJ1-4; D is unresolved. Germline values: CDR1 SEHNR, CDR2 FQNEAQ (reference sequence). With 5 bases removed from V and 0 bases from J, the gap between germline ends came to 10 bases. This CDR3 comprises 15 residues. DNA of the CDR3: TGTGCCAGCAGCGCAAGGAGTTCAACTAATGAAAAACTGTTTTTT. It encodes CASSARSSTNEKLFF.

This clone was picked up a small number of times. CDR3 sequence (DNA): TGTGCCAGCAGCCGCACGGGGGGGTTGAACACTGAAGCTTTCTTT. Protein: CASSRTGGLNTEAFF. V is TRBV7-8 and J is TRBJ1-1; D may be TRBD1 (5 bases). The CDR3 loop spans 15 amino acids. Germline values: CDR1 SGHVS, CDR2 FQNEAQ. V lost 5 bases and J 0 bases, leaving 13 bases between the germline ends.

For the CDR3, the DNA is TGTGCCAGCAGCCCTGGCCTGACTAGCACAGATACGCAGTATTTT. It is translated as CASSPGLTSTDTQYF. The rearrangement links TRBV5-4 to TRBJ2-3, with D unresolved. This CDR3 has 15 amino acids. The germline V gene encodes CDR1 SGHNT and CDR2 YYREEE (reference sequence). Trimming removed 4 bases from V and 0 bases from J, with 12 bases in between.

This clone has only one observation. This chain joins TRBV19 and TRBJ1-5, with 8 bases that match TRBD1. The germline gives CDR1 LNHDA, CDR2 SQIVND (reference sequence). Losses at the gene ends were 5 bases for V and 7 bases for J; bases not matched to a gene: 7. CDR3 length equals 14 residues. DNA of the CDR3: TGTGCCAGTAGTTCCACAGGGGGAGAGCAGCCCCAGCATTTT. Amino acids: CASSSTGGEQPQHF.

The rearrangement uses TRBV18 and TRBJ2-5; no clear D. This CDR3 is 13 amino acids long. V dropped 1 base and J dropped 5 bases, with 8 bases sitting between them. Per germline, CDR1 KGHSH and CDR2 LQKENI. The CDR3 protein is CASSPQRRETQYF. The DNA of the CDR3 is TGTGCCAGCTCACCACAACGCAGGGAGACCCAGTACTTC.

About this clone: This same CDR3 is encoded by further DNA sequences in the sample. The V gene is TRBV7-2, the J gene TRBJ2-2, with D perhaps TRBD1 (6 bases). Trimming removed 3 bases from V and 4 bases from J, with 9 bases in between. Germline CDR1 SGHTA, CDR2 FQGNSA. The CDR3 sequence is 14 residues long. DNA of the CDR3: TGTGCCAGCAGCTTCCAGGGGACCACCGGGGAGCTGTTTTTT. Amino acids: CASSFQGTTGELFF.

This clone was picked up one time. The V and J genes are TRBV5-1 and TRBJ1-1; no clear D gene. The V gene lost 0 bases and the J gene lost 1 base, with 13 bases spanning the gap. Looked up from germline, CDR1 is SGHRS and CDR2 is YFSETQ. The CDR3 is 16 residues long. The CDR3 reads CASSLGSTLENTEAFF. The CDR3 DNA sequence: TGCGCCAGCAGCTTGGGGAGCACACTGGAGAACACTGAAGCTTTCTTT.

This rearrangement joins TRBV18 to TRBJ2-7; a possible D gene is TRBD2 (5 bases). V dropped 1 base and J dropped 6 bases, with 13 bases sitting between them. This CDR3 comprises 14 residues. From germline, CDR1 is KGHSH and CDR2 LQKENI. In DNA form, the CDR3 reads TGTGCCAGCTCACCACTAGCGTCCCAACGCGAGCAGTACTTC. This codes for CASSPLASQREQYF. Using reference TRBV18 and TRBJ2-7 for the parts outside the CDR3, the full variable domain is NAGVMQNPRHLVRRRGQEARLRCSPMKGHSHVYWYRQLPEEGLKFMVYLQKENIIDESGMPKERFSAEFPKEGPSILRIQQVVRGDSAAYFCASSPLASQREQYFGPGTRLTVT.

This clone appeared a few times. The rearrangement joins TRBV18 to TRBJ1-2; possibly TRBD1 for D (6 bases). V was clipped by 6 bases and J by 5 bases, with 25 bases between them. CDR3 size: 17 residues. The germline V gene has CDR1 KGHSH and CDR2 LQKENI. CDR3 region: CASSPGQGSPGSYGYTF. The CDR3 coding sequence is TGTGCCAGCTCCCCAGGGCAGGGGAGTCCCGGTTCTTATGGCTACACCTTC.

The chain employs TRBV11-3 and TRBJ2-1; 7 bases line up with TRBD1. V was clipped by 8 bases and J by 2 bases; unmatched bases: 0. Germline V gene sequence: CDR1 SGHNT, CDR2 YENEEA. The CDR3 extends over 12 amino acids. CDR3 nucleotides: TGTGCCAGCGGGACAGCCTACAATGAGCAGTTCTTC. It encodes CASGTAYNEQFF.

V is TRBV5-5 and J is TRBJ1-1; 7 positions match TRBD1. CDR1 is SGHKS and CDR2 is YYEKEE in the germline V gene (reference sequence). The CDR3 is 14 residues long. The V segment lost 2 bases and the J segment 1 base; nucleotides outside the gene matches: 2. For the CDR3, the DNA is TGTGCCAGCAGCTTACAGGGGTGGAACACTGAAGCTTTCTTT. Protein: CASSLQGWNTEAFF.

The chain links TRBV7-3 to TRBJ2-2; D is possibly TRBD1 (5 bases). CDR3 length: 15 residues. Trimming took off 6 bases at V and 0 bases at J, with 11 bases between the two ends. Per the germline V gene, CDR1 is SGHTA and CDR2 is FQGTGA. CDR3 bases: TGTGCCAGCAGACTCGACAGATCGAACACCGGGGAGCTGTTTTTT. Translating gives CASRLDRSNTGELFF. The variable domain in full, with the rest retrieved from reference TRBV7-3 and TRBJ2-2, is GAGVSQTPSNKVTEKGKYVELRCDPISGHTALYWYRQSLGQGPEFLIYFQGTGAADDSGLPNDRFFAVRPEGSVSTLKIQRTERGDSAVYLCASRLDRSNTGELFFGEGSRLTVL.